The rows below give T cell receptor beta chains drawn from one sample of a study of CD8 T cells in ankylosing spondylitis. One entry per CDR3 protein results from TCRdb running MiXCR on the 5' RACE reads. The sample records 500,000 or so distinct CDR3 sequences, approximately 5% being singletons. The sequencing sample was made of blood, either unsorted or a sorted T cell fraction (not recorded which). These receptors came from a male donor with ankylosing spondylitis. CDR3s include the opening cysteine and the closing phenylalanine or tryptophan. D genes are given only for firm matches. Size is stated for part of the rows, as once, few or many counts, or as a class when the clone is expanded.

CDR3: CAGSQDGWPEQYF; DNA: TGTGCCGGCAGCCAAGACGGGTGGCCCGAGCAGTACTTC; D: .; V: TRBV4-2; J: TRBJ2-7; size: once; length: 13
CDR3: CASSQGTGGIYSPLHF; DNA: TGTGCCAGCAGCCAGGGAACAGGGGGAATTTATTCACCCCTCCACTTT; D: TRBD1; V: TRBV14; J: TRBJ1-6; size: few; length: 16
CDR3: CASSFPTGSLHF; DNA: TGTGCCAGCAGCTTCCCGACAGGATCCCTCCACTTT; D: .; V: TRBV7-9; J: TRBJ1-6; size: many; length: 12
CDR3: CASSQNWDRGEETQYF; DNA: TGTGCCAGCAGTCAAAATTGGGACAGGGGTGAAGAGACCCAGTACTTC; D: TRBD1; V: TRBV7-9; J: TRBJ2-5; size: many; length: 16
CDR3: CASSKTSGTYNEQFF; DNA: TGTGCCAGCAGTAAGACTAGCGGAACCTACAATGAGCAGTTCTTC; D: TRBD2; V: TRBV6-1; J: TRBJ2-1; size: many; length: 15
CDR3: CASSFGPINTEAFF; DNA: TGTGCCAGCAGCTTCGGCCCGATAAACACTGAAGCTTTCTTT; D: .; V: TRBV5-5; J: TRBJ1-1; size: .; length: 14
CDR3: CASSLYAGRDTGELFF; DNA: TGTGCCAGCAGCCTATACGCCGGACGGGACACCGGGGAGCTGTTTTTT; D: .; V: TRBV7-2; J: TRBJ2-2; size: few; length: 16
CDR3: CASSYSSGFEKLFF; DNA: TGTGCCAGCAGTTACTCATCGGGGTTTGAAAAACTGTTTTTT; D: .; V: TRBV6-5; J: TRBJ1-4; size: many; length: 14
CDR3: CASSLVIDRVRITGELFF; DNA: TGCGCCAGCAGCTTGGTCATTGACAGGGTCCGAATCACCGGGGAGCTGTTTTTT; D: TRBD1; V: TRBV5-1; J: TRBJ2-2; size: many; length: 18
CDR3: CASSNGVGTPNSPLHF; DNA: TGTGCCAGCAGCAACGGGGTTGGGACCCCCAATTCACCCCTCCACTTT; D: .; V: TRBV12-3/TRBV12-4; J: TRBJ1-6; size: many; length: 16
CDR3: CASSQGQEQETQYF; DNA: TGTGCCAGCAGCCAAGGACAGGAGCAAGAGACCCAGTACTTC; D: .; V: TRBV3-1; J: TRBJ2-5; size: many; length: 14
CDR3: CASSLVPKGEQFF; DNA: TGTGCCAGCAGCTTAGTACCAAAAGGGGAGCAGTTCTTC; D: .; V: TRBV11-3; J: TRBJ2-1; size: .; length: 13
CDR3: CASTPWDLSSTDTQYF; DNA: TGTGCCAGCACCCCCTGGGACCTATCCAGCACAGATACGCAGTATTTT; D: .; V: TRBV6-1; J: TRBJ2-3; size: many; length: 16
CDR3: CSAHKRETQYF; DNA: TGCAGTGCACATAAGAGAGAGACCCAGTACTTC; D: .; V: TRBV20-1; J: TRBJ2-5; size: many; length: 11
CDR3: CSARLAGSLETQYF; DNA: TGCAGTGCTAGACTAGCGGGGTCCTTGGAGACCCAGTACTTC; D: TRBD2; V: TRBV20-1; J: TRBJ2-5; size: many; length: 14
CDR3: CASSLRQLYGYTF; DNA: TGTGCCAGCAGTTTGCGACAACTCTATGGCTACACCTTC; D: .; V: TRBV12-3/TRBV12-4; J: TRBJ1-2; size: many; length: 13
CDR3: CASRGTGENTQYF; DNA: TGTGCCAGCAGGGGGACAGGGGAAAATACGCAGTATTTT; D: TRBD1; V: TRBV10-3; J: TRBJ2-3; size: .; length: 13
CDR3: CASSHDRGRGEDQPQHF; DNA: TGTGCCAGCAGCCACGACAGGGGGCGCGGGGAGGATCAGCCCCAGCATTTT; D: TRBD1; V: TRBV4-2; J: TRBJ1-5; size: many; length: 17
CDR3: CATSDPAETGVQPQHF; DNA: TGTGCCACCAGCGACCCGGCCGAGACAGGGGTTCAGCCCCAGCATTTT; D: TRBD1; V: TRBV24-1; J: TRBJ1-5; size: many; length: 16
CDR3: CASSFRQISYNEQFF; DNA: TGTGCCAGCAGCTTTCGGCAGATCTCCTACAATGAGCAGTTCTTC; D: .; V: TRBV11-2; J: TRBJ2-1; size: many; length: 15
CDR3: CASSAQGVRETQYF; DNA: TGCGCCAGCAGTGCCCAGGGGGTGCGAGAGACCCAGTACTTC; D: TRBD1; V: TRBV5-1; J: TRBJ2-5; size: many; length: 14
CDR3: CASSLAVGLAVQETQYF; DNA: TGTGCCAGCAGCTTAGCGGTAGGCCTAGCGGTTCAAGAGACCCAGTACTTC; D: TRBD2; V: TRBV7-2; J: TRBJ2-5; size: .; length: 17
CDR3: CSARGDVGVDNSPLHF; DNA: TGCAGTGCTAGGGGGGATGTGGGGGTGGATAATTCACCCCTCCACTTT; D: .; V: TRBV20-1; J: TRBJ1-6; size: many; length: 16
CDR3: CASSWRGGSRNEQFF; DNA: TGCGCCAGCAGTTGGAGGGGCGGAAGTCGGAATGAGCAGTTCTTC; D: .; V: TRBV5-1; J: TRBJ2-1; size: many; length: 15
CDR3: CAISDPGTGPGGELFF; DNA: TGTGCCATCAGTGACCCGGGAACAGGGCCCGGCGGGGAGCTGTTTTTT; D: .; V: TRBV10-3; J: TRBJ2-2; size: many; length: 16
CDR3: CASRYRDISTDTQYF; DNA: TGTGCCAGTAGGTACCGGGACATTTCCACAGATACGCAGTATTTT; D: .; V: TRBV19; J: TRBJ2-3; size: .; length: 15
CDR3: CASSDTGDGYTF; DNA: TGCGCCAGCAGCGACACAGGGGATGGCTACACCTTC; D: TRBD1; V: TRBV5-1; J: TRBJ1-2; size: many; length: 12
CDR3: CASSVTGWDGEQYF; DNA: TGTGCCAGCAGTGTGACAGGGTGGGATGGCGAGCAGTACTTC; D: TRBD1; V: TRBV6-1; J: TRBJ2-7; size: .; length: 14
CDR3: CASSGGQGGDEQFF; DNA: TGCGCCAGCAGCGGGGGACAGGGAGGCGACGAGCAGTTCTTC; D: TRBD1; V: TRBV5-1; J: TRBJ2-1; size: few; length: 14
CDR3: CASSQGGQGWRDLTYNEQFF; DNA: TGCGCCAGCAGCCAAGGTGGACAGGGGTGGAGGGACCTTACATACAATGAGCAGTTCTTC; D: TRBD1; V: TRBV4-3; J: TRBJ2-1; size: .; length: 20
CDR3: CASSQPGGRGTEAFF; DNA: TGTGCCAGCAGCCAACCCGGGGGGCGCGGCACTGAAGCTTTCTTT; D: .; V: TRBV4-2; J: TRBJ1-1; size: many; length: 15
CDR3: CASSLAGLAGETQYF; DNA: TGCGCCAGCAGCTTGGCGGGCTTAGCGGGCGAGACCCAGTACTTC; D: TRBD2; V: TRBV5-1; J: TRBJ2-5; size: few; length: 15
CDR3: CASSYGQLSNQPQHF; DNA: TGTGCCAGCAGTTACGGTCAGCTTAGCAATCAGCCCCAGCATTTT; D: .; V: TRBV6-2/TRBV6-3; J: TRBJ1-5; size: many; length: 15
CDR3: CASSYSMGEVGEKLFF; DNA: TGTGCCAGCAGTTACTCGATGGGGGAGGTTGGTGAAAAACTGTTTTTT; D: .; V: TRBV6-5; J: TRBJ1-4; size: many; length: 16
CDR3: CSVRMDRGGEKLFF; DNA: TGCAGCGTTCGGATGGACAGGGGAGGAGAAAAACTGTTTTTT; D: TRBD1; V: TRBV29-1; J: TRBJ1-4; size: many; length: 14
CDR3: CSARGEGDSYEQYF; DNA: TGCAGTGCTAGAGGGGAGGGGGATTCCTACGAGCAGTACTTC; D: .; V: TRBV20-1; J: TRBJ2-7; size: many; length: 14
CDR3: CASSHPVMNTEAFF; DNA: TGCGCCAGCAGCCATCCGGTAATGAACACTGAAGCTTTCTTT; D: .; V: TRBV4-1; J: TRBJ1-1; size: many; length: 14
CDR3: CSVKDRGEKLFF; DNA: TGCAGCGTTAAGGACAGGGGAGAAAAACTGTTTTTT; D: TRBD1; V: TRBV29-1; J: TRBJ1-4; size: many; length: 12
CDR3: CASSLMGGIGYNEQFF; DNA: TGCGCCAGCAGCCTAATGGGAGGGATCGGGTACAATGAGCAGTTCTTC; D: TRBD2; V: TRBV5-1; J: TRBJ2-1; size: few; length: 16
CDR3: CSATRSGRPSSQYF; DNA: TGCAGTGCTACTCGGAGCGGGAGGCCATCGTCCCAGTACTTC; D: TRBD2; V: TRBV20-1; J: TRBJ2-5; size: many; length: 14
CDR3: CASSQVLRGDTQYF; DNA: TGTGCCAGCAGCCAAGTATTGAGAGGAGATACGCAGTATTTT; D: .; V: TRBV3-1; J: TRBJ2-3; size: .; length: 14
CDR3: CASSDQGTTDTQYF; DNA: TGTGCCAGCAGTGATCAAGGGACGACAGATACGCAGTATTTT; D: .; V: TRBV6-1; J: TRBJ2-3; size: few; length: 14
CDR3: CASSPGLAGGGERELFF; DNA: TGTGCCAGCAGCCCCGGACTAGCGGGAGGAGGTGAACGGGAGCTGTTTTTT; D: TRBD2; V: TRBV11-1; J: TRBJ2-2; size: many; length: 17
CDR3: CASSLSKAAGTDTQYF; DNA: TGTGCCAGCAGCTTATCTAAAGCGGCGGGCACAGATACGCAGTATTTT; D: .; V: TRBV7-2; J: TRBJ2-3; size: many; length: 16
CDR3: CASSSSTAQPQHF; DNA: TGCGCCAGCAGTAGCAGTACTGCCCAGCCCCAGCATTTT; D: .; V: TRBV10-2; J: TRBJ1-5; size: many; length: 13
CDR3: CASSRIGPFLYEQYF; DNA: TGCGCCAGCAGCCGGATAGGGCCCTTCCTTTACGAGCAGTACTTC; D: .; V: TRBV5-1; J: TRBJ2-7; size: .; length: 15
CDR3: CASSPLETATYEQYF; DNA: TGTGCCAGCTCACCACTTGAGACCGCAACCTACGAGCAGTACTTC; D: .; V: TRBV18; J: TRBJ2-7; size: many; length: 15
CDR3: CSVVRRLAKETQYF; DNA: TGCAGCGTTGTTAGGCGTCTAGCCAAAGAGACCCAGTACTTC; D: .; V: TRBV29-1; J: TRBJ2-5; size: many; length: 14
CDR3: CASSQERQRTDTQYF; DNA: TGCGCCAGCAGCCAAGAGAGACAGAGGACAGATACGCAGTATTTT; D: .; V: TRBV4-1; J: TRBJ2-3; size: .; length: 15
CDR3: CASSLMGRGDIYGYTF; DNA: TGTGCCAGCAGCTTAATGGGAAGGGGCGACATTTATGGCTACACCTTC; D: .; V: TRBV7-2; J: TRBJ1-2; size: .; length: 16
CDR3: CASSLDSSEQFF; DNA: TGTGCCAGCAGCCTCGACAGCAGTGAGCAGTTCTTC; D: .; V: TRBV7-2; J: TRBJ2-1; size: .; length: 12